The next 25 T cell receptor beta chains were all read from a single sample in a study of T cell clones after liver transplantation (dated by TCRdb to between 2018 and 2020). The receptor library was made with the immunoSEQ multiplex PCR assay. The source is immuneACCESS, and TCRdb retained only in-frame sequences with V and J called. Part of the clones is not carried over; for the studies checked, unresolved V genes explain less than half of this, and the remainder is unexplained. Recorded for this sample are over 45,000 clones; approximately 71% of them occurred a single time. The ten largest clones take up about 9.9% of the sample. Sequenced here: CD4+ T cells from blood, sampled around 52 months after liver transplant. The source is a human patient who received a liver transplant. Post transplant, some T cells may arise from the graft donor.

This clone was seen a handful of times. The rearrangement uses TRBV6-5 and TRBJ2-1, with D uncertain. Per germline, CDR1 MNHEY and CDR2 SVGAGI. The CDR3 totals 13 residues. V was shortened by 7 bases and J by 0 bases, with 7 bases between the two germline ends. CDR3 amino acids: CASTELSYNEQFF. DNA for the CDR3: TGTGCCAGCACGGAGCTCTCCTACAATGAGCAGTTCTTC.

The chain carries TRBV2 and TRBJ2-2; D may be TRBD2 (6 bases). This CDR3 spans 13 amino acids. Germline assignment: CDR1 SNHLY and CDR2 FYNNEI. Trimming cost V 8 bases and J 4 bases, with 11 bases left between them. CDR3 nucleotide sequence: TGTGCCAGCGGGACTCGGAGCACCGGGGAGCTGTTTTTT. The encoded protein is CASGTRSTGELFF.

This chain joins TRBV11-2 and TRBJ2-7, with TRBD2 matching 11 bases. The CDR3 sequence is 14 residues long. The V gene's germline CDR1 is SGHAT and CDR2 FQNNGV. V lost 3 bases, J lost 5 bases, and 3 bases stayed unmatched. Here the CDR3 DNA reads TGTGCCAGCAGCTTGACTAGCGGGGTCAACGAGCAGTACTTC. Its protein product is CASSLTSGVNEQYF.

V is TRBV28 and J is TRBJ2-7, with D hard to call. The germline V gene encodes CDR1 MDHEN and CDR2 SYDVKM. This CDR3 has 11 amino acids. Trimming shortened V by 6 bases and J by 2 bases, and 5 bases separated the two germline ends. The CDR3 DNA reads TGTGCCAGCAGCCCGACCTACGAGCAGTACTTC. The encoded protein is CASSPTYEQYF.

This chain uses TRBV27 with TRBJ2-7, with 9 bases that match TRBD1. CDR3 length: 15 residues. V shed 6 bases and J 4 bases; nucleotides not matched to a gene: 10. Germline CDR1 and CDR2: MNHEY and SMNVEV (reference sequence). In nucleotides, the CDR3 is TGTGCCAGCAGGAAAGGGACAGGGAGTTTTTACGAGCAGTACTTC. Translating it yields CASRKGTGSFYEQYF.

The CDR3 region is CASSSRTHGEQYF. Written as DNA, the CDR3 is TGTGCCAGCAGTTCCCGGACGCACGGCGAGCAGTACTTC. The chain employs TRBV6-5 and TRBJ2-7; D gene uncertain. Trimming stripped 4 bases from V and 6 bases from J, with 13 bases between. This CDR3 has 13 amino acids. Germline loops: CDR1 MNHEY, CDR2 SVGAGI.

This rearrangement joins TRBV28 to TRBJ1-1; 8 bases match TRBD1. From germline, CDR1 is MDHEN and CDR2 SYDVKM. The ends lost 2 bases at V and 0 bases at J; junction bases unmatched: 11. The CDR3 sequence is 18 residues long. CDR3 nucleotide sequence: TGTGCCAGCAGTTTACTCGGACAGGGCGCCATCTTGAACACTGAAGCTTTCTTT. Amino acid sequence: CASSLLGQGAILNTEAFF.

CDR3 protein: CAWSARPDNTIYF. DNA for the CDR3: TGTGCCTGGAGTGCCCGCCCGGACAACACCATATATTTT. The chain is built from TRBV30 and TRBJ1-3; no clear D. Between the trimmed V and J ends, which lost 1 base and 7 bases, there was a span of 11 bases. Looked up from germline, CDR1 is GTSNPN and CDR2 is SVGIG (reference sequence). CDR3 size: 13 residues.

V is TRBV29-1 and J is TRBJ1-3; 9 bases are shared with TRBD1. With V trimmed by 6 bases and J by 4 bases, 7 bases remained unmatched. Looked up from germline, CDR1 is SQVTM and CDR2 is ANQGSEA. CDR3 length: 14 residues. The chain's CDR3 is CSVKGTGTGNTIYF. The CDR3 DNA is TGCAGCGTCAAAGGGACAGGGACAGGAAACACCATATATTTT. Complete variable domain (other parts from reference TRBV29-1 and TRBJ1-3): SAVISQKPSRDICQRGTSLTIQCQVDSQVTMMFWYRQQPGQSLTLIATANQGSEATYESGFVIDKFPISRPNLTFSTLTVSNMSPEDSSIYLCSVKGTGTGNTIYFGEGSWLTVV.

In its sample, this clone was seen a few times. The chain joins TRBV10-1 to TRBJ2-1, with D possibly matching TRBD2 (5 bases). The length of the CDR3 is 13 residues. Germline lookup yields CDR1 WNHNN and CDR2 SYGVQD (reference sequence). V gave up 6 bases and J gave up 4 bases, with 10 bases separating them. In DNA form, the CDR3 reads TGCGCCAGCAGCGGGGAGCTTTACAATGAGCAGTTCTTC. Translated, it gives CASSGELYNEQFF.

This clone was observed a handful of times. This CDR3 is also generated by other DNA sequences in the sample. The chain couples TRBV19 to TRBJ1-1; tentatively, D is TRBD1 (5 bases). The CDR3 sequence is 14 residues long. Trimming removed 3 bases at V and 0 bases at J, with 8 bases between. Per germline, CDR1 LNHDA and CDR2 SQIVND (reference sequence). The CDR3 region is CASSIRGVNTEAFF. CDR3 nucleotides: TGTGCCAGTAGTATTCGGGGGGTGAACACTGAAGCTTTCTTT.

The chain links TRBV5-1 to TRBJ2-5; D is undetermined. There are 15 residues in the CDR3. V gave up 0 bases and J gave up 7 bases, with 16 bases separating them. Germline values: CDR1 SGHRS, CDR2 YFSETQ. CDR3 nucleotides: TGCGCCAGCAGCTTGGATGGTGACAAGTATGGGACCCAGTACTTC. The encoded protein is CASSLDGDKYGTQYF.

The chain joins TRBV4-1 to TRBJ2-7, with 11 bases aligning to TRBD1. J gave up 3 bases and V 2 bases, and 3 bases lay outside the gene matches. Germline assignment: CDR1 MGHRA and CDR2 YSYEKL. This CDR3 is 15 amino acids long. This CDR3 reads CASSQLGQGDYEQYF. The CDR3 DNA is TGCGCCAGCAGCCAATTGGGACAGGGGGACTACGAGCAGTACTTC.

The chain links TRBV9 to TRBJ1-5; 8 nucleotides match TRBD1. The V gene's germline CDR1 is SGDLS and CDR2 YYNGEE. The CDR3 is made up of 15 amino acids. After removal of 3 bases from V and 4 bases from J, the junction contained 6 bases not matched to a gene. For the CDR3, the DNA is TGTGCCAGCAGCGCCGGCGGACAGGGTAATCAGCCCCAGCATTTT. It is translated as CASSAGGQGNQPQHF. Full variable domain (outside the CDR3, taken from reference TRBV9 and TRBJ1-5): DSGVTQTPKHLITATGQRVTLRCSPRSGDLSVYWYQQSLDQGLQFLIQYYNGEERAKGNILERFSAQQFPDLHSELNLSSLELGDSALYFCASSAGGQGNQPQHFGDGTRLSIL.

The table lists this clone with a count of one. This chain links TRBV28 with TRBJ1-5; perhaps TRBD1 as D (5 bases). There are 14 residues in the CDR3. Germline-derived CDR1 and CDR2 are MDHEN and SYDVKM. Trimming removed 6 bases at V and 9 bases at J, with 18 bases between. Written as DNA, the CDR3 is TGTGCCAGCAGCCGCCGGGACGGAGGATGGCCCCAGCATTTT. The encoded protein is CASSRRDGGWPQHF.

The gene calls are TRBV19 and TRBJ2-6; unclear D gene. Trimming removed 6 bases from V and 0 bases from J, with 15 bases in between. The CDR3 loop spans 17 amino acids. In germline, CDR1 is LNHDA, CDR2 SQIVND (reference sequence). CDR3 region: CASRRPFTLSGANVLTF. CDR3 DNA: TGTGCCAGTAGGCGTCCCTTCACCCTCTCTGGGGCCAACGTCCTGACTTTC.

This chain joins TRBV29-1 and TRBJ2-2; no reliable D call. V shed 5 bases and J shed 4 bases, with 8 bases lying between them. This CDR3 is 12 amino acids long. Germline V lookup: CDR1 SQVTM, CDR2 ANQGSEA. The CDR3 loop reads CSVSDGTGELFF. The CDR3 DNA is TGCAGCGTTAGCGACGGCACCGGGGAGCTGTTTTTT.

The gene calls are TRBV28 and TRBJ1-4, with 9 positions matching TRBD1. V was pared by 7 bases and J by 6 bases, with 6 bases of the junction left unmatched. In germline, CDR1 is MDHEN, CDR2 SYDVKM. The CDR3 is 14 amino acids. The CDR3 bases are TGTGCCAGCACCATGACAGGGGGAGATGAAAAACTGTTTTTT. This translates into CASTMTGGDEKLFF.

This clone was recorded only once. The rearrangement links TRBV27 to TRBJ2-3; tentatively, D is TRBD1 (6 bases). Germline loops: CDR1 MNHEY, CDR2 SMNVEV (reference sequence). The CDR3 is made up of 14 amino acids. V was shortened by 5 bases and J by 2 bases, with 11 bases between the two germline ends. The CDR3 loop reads CASSRDTFTDTQYF. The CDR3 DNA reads TGTGCCAGCAGTCGGGACACCTTCACAGATACGCAGTATTTT.

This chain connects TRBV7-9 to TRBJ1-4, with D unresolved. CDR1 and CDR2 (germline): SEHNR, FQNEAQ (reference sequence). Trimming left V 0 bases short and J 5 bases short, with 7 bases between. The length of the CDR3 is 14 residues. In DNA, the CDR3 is TGTGCCAGCAGCTTAGCCGCGGGGAATGAAAAACTGTTTTTT. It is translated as CASSLAAGNEKLFF.

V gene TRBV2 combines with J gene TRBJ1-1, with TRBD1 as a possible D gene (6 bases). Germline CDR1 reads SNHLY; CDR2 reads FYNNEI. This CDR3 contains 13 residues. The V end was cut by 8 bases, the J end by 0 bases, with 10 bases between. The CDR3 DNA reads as TGTGCCAGCCGGGGGGCCCTGAACACTGAAGCTTTCTTT. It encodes CASRGALNTEAFF.

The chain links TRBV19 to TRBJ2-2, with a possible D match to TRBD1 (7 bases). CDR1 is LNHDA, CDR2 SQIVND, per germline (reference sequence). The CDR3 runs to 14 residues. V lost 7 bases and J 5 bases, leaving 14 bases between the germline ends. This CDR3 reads CASTSTGRTGELFF. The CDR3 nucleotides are TGTGCCAGTACCTCGACAGGGAGGACCGGGGAGCTGTTTTTT.

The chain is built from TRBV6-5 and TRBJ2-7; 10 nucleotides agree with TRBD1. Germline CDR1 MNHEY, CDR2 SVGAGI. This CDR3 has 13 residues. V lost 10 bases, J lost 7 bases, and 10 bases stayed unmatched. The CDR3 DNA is TGTGCCACCAGGGGGACAGGGGAGGGTGAGCAGTACTTC. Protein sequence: CATRGTGEGEQYF.

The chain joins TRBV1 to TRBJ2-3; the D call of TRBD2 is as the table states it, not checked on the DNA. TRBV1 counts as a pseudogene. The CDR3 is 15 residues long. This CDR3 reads CTSSAGTSSTDTQYF. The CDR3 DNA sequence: TGCACCAGCAGCGCCGGGACTAGCAGCACAGATACGCAGTATTTT.

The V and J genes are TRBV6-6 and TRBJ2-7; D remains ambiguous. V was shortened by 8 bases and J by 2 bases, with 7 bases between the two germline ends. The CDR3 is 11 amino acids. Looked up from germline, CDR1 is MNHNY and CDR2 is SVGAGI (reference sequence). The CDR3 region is CASRSPYEQYF. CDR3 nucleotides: TGTGCCAGCCGAAGTCCCTACGAGCAGTACTTC.